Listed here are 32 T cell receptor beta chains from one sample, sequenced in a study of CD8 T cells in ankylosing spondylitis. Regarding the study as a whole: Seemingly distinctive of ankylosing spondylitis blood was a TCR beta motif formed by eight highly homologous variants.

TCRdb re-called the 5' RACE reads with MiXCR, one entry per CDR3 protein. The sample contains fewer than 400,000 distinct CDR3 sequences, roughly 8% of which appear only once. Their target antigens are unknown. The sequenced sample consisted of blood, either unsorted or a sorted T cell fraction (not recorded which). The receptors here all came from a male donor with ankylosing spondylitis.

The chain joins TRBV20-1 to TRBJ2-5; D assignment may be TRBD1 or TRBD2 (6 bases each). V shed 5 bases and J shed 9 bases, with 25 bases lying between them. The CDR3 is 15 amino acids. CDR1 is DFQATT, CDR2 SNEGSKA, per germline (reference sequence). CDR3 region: CSAYASGDKGGAQYF. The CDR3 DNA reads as TGCAGTGCTTACGCCTCGGGGGACAAAGGGGGAGCCCAGTACTTC.

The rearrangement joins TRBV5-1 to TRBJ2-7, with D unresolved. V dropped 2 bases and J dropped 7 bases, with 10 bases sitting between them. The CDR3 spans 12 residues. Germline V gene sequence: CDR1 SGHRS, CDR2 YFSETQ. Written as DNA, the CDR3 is TGCGCCAGCAGCTTAGTGGATCGGGAGCAGTACTTC. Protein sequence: CASSLVDREQYF. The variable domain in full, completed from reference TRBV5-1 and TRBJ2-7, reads KAGVTQTPRYLIKTRGQQVTLSCSPISGHRSVSWYQQTPGQGLQFLFEYFSETQRNKGNFPGRFSGRQFSNSRSEMNVSTLELGDSALYLCASSLVDREQYFGPGTRLTVT.

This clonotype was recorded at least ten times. CDR3 bases: TGCAGCGTTACTAGATCCGGCAATGAGCAGTTCTTC. Its protein is CSVTRSGNEQFF. J is TRBJ2-1 and V is TRBV20-1; tentatively, D is TRBD2 (5 bases). Germline V CDR1 and CDR2: DFQATT, SNEGSKA (reference sequence). This CDR3 contains 12 residues.

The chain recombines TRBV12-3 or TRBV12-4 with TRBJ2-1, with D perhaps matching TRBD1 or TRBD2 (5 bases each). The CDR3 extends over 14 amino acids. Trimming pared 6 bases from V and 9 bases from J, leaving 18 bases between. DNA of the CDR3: TGTGCCAGCAGCCCCTGGGGGACGGTGGGTGAGCAGTTCTTC. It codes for CASSPWGTVGEQFF.

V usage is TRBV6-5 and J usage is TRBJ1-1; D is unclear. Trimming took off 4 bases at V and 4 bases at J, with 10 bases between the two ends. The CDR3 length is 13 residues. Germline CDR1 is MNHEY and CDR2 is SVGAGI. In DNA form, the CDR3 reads TGTGCCAGCAGTTCTCAGGAAACCACTGAAGCTTTCTTT. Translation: CASSSQETTEAFF.

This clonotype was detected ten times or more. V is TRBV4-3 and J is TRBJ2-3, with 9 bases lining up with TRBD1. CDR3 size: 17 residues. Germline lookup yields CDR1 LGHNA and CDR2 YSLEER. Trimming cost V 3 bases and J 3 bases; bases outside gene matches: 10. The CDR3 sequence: CASSHEISGQGTDTQYF. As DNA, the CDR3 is TGCGCCAGCAGCCACGAGATTTCGGGACAGGGAACAGATACGCAGTATTTT.

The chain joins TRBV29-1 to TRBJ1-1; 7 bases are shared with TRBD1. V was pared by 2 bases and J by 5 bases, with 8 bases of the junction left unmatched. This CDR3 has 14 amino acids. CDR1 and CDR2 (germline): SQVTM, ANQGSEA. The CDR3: CSVETTGKRTEAFF. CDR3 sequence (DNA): TGCAGCGTTGAAACGACAGGGAAAAGGACTGAAGCTTTCTTT.

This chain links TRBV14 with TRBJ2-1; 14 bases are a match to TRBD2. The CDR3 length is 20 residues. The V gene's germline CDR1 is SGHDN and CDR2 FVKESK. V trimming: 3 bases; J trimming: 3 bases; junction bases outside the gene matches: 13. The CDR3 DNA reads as TGTGCCAGCAGCCAGGATTCCGGGACTAGCGGGAGTCTCGACTACAATGAGCAGTTCTTC. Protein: CASSQDSGTSGSLDYNEQFF.

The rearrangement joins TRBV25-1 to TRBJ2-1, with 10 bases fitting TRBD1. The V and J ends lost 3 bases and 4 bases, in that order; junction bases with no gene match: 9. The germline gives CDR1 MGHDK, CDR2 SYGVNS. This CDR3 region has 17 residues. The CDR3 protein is CASSDLPGQGFYNEQFF. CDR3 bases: TGTGCCAGCAGTGATTTACCGGGACAGGGGTTTTACAATGAGCAGTTCTTC.

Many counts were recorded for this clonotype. This CDR3 reads CASSLATLAGADTQYF. The CDR3 DNA is TGTGCCAGCAGCTTAGCTACACTAGCGGGAGCAGATACGCAGTATTTT. This chain joins TRBV7-6 and TRBJ2-3; 11 bases are a match to TRBD2. This CDR3 contains 16 residues. The germline V gene encodes CDR1 SGHVS and CDR2 FNYEAQ. V lost 0 bases to trimming and J lost 4 bases; unmatched junction nucleotides: 3.

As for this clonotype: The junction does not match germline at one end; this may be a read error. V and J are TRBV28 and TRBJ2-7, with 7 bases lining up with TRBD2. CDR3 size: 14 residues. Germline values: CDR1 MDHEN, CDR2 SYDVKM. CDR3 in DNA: TGTGCCAGCAGTTCCAGCGGGATTACTTACGACCAGTACTTC. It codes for CASSSSGITYDQYF.

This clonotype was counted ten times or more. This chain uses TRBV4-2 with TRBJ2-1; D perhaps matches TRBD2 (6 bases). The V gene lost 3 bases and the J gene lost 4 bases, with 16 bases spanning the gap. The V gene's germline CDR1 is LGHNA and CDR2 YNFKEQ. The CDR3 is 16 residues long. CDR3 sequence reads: CASSHGTSGQYNEQFF. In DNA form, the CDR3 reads TGTGCCAGCAGCCACGGAACGAGCGGGCAGTACAATGAGCAGTTCTTC.

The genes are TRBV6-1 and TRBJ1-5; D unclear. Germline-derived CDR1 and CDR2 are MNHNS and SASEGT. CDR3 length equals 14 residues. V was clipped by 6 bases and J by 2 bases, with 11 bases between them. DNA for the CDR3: TGTGCCAGCAGCGGTCGGGCAGGCAATCAGCCCCAGCATTTT. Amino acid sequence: CASSGRAGNQPQHF.

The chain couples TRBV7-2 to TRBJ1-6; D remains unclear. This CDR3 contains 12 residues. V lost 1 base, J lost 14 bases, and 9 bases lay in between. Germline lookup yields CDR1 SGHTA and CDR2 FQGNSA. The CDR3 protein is CASSLVSLALHF. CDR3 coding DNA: TGTGCCAGCAGCTTAGTGTCGTTGGCCCTCCACTTT.

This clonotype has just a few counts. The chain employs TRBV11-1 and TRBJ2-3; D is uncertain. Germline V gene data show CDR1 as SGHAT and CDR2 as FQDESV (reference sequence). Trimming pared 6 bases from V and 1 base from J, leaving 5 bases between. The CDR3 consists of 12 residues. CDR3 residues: CASSIGTDTQYF. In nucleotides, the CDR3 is TGTGCCAGCAGTATAGGCACAGATACGCAGTATTTT. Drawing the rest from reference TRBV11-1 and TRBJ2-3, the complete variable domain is EAEVAQSPRYKITEKSQAVAFWCDPISGHATLYWYRQILGQGPELLVQFQDESVVDDSQLPKDRFSAERLKGVDSTLKIQPAELGDSAMYLCASSIGTDTQYFGPGTRLTVL.

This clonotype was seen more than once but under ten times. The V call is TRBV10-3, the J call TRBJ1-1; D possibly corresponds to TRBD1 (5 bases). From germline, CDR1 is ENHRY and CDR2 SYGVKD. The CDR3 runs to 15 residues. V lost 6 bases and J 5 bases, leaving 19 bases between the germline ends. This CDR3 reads CAIRLGSDKETEAFF. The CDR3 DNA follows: TGTGCCATCAGATTGGGTTCGGACAAGGAGACTGAAGCTTTCTTT.

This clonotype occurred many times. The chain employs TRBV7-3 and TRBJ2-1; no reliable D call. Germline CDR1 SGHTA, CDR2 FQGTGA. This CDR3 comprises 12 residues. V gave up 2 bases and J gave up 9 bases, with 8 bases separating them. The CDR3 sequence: CASSLVRSEQFF. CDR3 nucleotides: TGTGCCAGCAGCTTAGTCCGTAGTGAGCAGTTCTTC.

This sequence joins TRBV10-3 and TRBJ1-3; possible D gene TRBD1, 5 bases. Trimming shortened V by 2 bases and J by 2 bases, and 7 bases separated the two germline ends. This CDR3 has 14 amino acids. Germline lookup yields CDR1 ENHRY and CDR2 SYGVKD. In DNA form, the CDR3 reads TGTGCCATCAGTGAGACGGGGCCTGGAAACACCATATATTTT. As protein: CAISETGPGNTIYF.

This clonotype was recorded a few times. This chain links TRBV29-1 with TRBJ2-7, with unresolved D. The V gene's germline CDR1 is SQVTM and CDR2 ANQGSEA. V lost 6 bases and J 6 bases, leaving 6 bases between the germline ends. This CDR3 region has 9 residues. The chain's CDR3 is CSVAAEQYF. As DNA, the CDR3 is TGCAGCGTGGCGGCCGAGCAGTACTTC.

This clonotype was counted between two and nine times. CDR3 coding DNA: TGTGCCAGCAGTTTAGGACTAGCGGAAAACATTCAGTACTTC. Protein: CASSLGLAENIQYF. The rearrangement uses TRBV27 and TRBJ2-4, with 10 bases that match TRBD2. CDR3 length: 14 residues. Per germline, CDR1 MNHEY and CDR2 SMNVEV (reference sequence). V dropped 2 bases and J dropped 5; count of bases not matched to a gene: 0.

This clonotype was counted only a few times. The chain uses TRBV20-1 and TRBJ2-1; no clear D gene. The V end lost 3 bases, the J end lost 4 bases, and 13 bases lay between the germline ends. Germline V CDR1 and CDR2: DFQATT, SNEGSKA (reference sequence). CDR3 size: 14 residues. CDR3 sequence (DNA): TGCAGTGCTAGTGGGCGAAGGGATTACAATGAGCAGTTCTTC. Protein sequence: CSASGRRDYNEQFF.

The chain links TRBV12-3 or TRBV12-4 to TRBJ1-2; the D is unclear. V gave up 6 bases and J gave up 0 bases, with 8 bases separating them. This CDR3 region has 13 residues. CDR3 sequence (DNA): TGTGCCAGCAGATTCACAGCTAACTATGGCTACACCTTC. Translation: CASRFTANYGYTF.

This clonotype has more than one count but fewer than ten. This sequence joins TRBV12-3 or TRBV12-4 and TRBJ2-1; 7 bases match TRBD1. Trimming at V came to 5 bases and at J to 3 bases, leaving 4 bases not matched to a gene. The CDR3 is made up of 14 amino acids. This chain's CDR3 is CASSTTGSYNEQFF. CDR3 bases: TGTGCCAGCAGTACGACAGGGAGCTACAATGAGCAGTTCTTC.

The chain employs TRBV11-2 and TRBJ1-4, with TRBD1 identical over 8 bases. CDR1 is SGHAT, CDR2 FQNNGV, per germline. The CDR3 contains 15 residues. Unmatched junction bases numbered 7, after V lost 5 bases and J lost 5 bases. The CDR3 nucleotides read TGTGCCAGCAGCCCAATGGGACAGGTCAATGAAAAACTGTTTTTT. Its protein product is CASSPMGQVNEKLFF. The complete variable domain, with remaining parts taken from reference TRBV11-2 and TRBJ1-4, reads EAGVAQSPRYKIIEKRQSVAFWCNPISGHATLYWYQQILGQGPKLLIQFQNNGVVDDSQLPKDRFSAERLKGVDSTLKIQPAKLEDSAVYLCASSPMGQVNEKLFFGSGTQLSVL.

The chain's CDR3 is CASSLDRTNQPQHF. CDR3 DNA sequence: TGTGCCAGCAGCTTAGACAGAACCAATCAGCCCCAGCATTTT. V and J are TRBV6-5 and TRBJ1-5, with a possible D match to TRBD1 (5 bases). This CDR3 contains 14 residues. Germline V CDR1 and CDR2: MNHEY, SVGAGI. The V and J ends lost 6 bases and 3 bases respectively, with 12 bases between them.

The chain's CDR3 is CSVLRAASTDTQYF. The CDR3 DNA sequence: TGCAGCGTTTTAAGGGCGGCTAGCACAGATACGCAGTATTTT. The rearrangement links TRBV29-1 to TRBJ2-3; D ambiguous. V gave up 5 bases and J gave up 0 bases, with 12 bases separating them. Germline V gene lookup returns CDR1 SQVTM and CDR2 ANQGSEA. The CDR3 has 14 residues.

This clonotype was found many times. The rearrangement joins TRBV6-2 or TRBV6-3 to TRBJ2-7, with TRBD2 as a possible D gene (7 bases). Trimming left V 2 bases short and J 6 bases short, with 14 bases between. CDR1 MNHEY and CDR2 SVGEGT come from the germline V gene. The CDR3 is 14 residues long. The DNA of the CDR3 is TGTGCCAGCAGTTACGGGGGGGCCCTACTCGAGCAGTACTTC. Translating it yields CASSYGGALLEQYF.

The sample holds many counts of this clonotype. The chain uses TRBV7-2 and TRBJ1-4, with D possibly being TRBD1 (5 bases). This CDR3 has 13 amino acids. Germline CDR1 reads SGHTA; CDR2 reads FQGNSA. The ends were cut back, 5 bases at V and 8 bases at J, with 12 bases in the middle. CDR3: CASSRRRGEKLFF. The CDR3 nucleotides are TGTGCCAGCAGCCGGCGGAGGGGAGAAAAACTGTTTTTT.

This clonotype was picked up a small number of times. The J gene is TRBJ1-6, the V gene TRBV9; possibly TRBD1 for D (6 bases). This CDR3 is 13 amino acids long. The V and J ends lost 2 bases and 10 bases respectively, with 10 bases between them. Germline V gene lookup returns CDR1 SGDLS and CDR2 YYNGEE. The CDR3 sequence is CASSVRGRSPLHF. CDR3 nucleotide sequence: TGTGCCAGCAGCGTCAGGGGCAGGTCACCCCTCCACTTT. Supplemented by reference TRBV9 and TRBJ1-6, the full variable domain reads DSGVTQTPKHLITATGQRVTLRCSPRSGDLSVYWYQQSLDQGLQFLIQYYNGEERAKGNILERFSAQQFPDLHSELNLSSLELGDSALYFCASSVRGRSPLHFGNGTRLTVT.

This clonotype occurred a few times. The CDR3 sequence is CASSQGTGQGYEQYF. As DNA, the CDR3 is TGTGCCAGCAGCCAAGGGACAGGTCAAGGCTACGAGCAGTACTTC. The chain combines TRBV3-1 with TRBJ2-7, with 7 bases identical to TRBD1. With 1 base clipped from V and 3 bases from J, the junction kept 6 bases outside the gene matches. The V gene's germline CDR1 is LGHDT and CDR2 YNNKEL (reference sequence). There are 15 residues in the CDR3.

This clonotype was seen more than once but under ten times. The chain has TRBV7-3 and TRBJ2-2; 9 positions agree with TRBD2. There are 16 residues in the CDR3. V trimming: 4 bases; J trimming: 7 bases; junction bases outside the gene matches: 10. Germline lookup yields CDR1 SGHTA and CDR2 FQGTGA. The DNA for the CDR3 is TGTGCCAGCAGCTACCGGGCGGGAGGGCCCAACGGGGAGCTGTTTTTT. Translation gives CASSYRAGGPNGELFF.

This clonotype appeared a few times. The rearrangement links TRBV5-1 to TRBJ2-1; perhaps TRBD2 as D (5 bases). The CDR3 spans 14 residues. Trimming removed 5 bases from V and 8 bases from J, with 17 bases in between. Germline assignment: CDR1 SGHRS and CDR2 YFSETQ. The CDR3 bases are TGCGCCAGCAGTGAGGACTCCGGAGGCGATGAGCAGTTCTTC. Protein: CASSEDSGGDEQFF.